This TCR beta chain was profiled in a study of blood T cell repertoires in COVID-19. As for the study in general: Whether acute or convalescent, the COVID-19 samples came from the United States, Italy and Spain.

The protocol was immunoSEQ multiplex PCR, while the TCRdb copy is restricted to in-frame clones and leaves out a portion. This sample has around 310,000 clones; about nine tenths occur once, and the top ten carry about a tenth. The V gene's germline CDR1 is WSHSY and CDR2 SAAADI. The V end lost 0 bases, the J end lost 7 bases, and 9 bases lay between the germline ends. CDR3 length: 13 amino acids. In Cohort 3, a recovered donor had either two negative PCRs, clearance, or symptom resolution. V is TRBV10-2 and J is TRBJ1-1; D is unresolved. Sample: PBMCs or T cells enriched from blood (not recorded which). The sequence derives from a woman aged 25 to 39 who had recovered from COVID-19. CDR3 sequence reads: CASSESVPDEAFF. In nucleotides, the CDR3 is TGCGCCAGCAGTGAGTCGGTACCAGATGAAGCTTTCTTT.